Following are 9 T cell receptor beta chains from one sample sequenced in a study of tumor and adjacent non-tumor tissue in lung cancer. Three rounds of nested PCR, following a modified ARM-PCR protocol, produced the TCRbeta library. TCRdb re-called the multiplex PCR reads through MiXCR, storing one row per CDR3 protein. Here the sample spans about 200,000 distinct CDR3 sequences, 60% to 85% being singletons. No cell sorting was done before RNA was extracted from the tissue. Material: lung tumor tissue. The receptors here all came from a man aged 55-75 years with non-small cell lung cancer.

V is TRBV28 and J is TRBJ1-6; tentative D call: TRBD1 (5 bases). Trimming left V 5 bases short and J 5 bases short, with 16 bases between. CDR1 and CDR2 (germline): MDHEN, SYDVKM. CDR3 size: 16 residues. The CDR3 nucleotides are TGTGCCAGCAGTCCTCCCGGGGCAGAGAATAATTCACCCCTCCACTTT. It codes for CASSPPGAENNSPLHF.

A note on this clonotype: A much more abundant neighbour one base away suggests this may be a read error. This chain uses TRBV20-1 with TRBJ1-2; D ambiguous. The length of the CDR3 is 13 residues. Germline V CDR1 and CDR2: DFQATT, SNEGSKA (reference sequence). The CDR3 DNA reads as TGCAGTGGTAGAGATCGGTCACGCTATGGCTACACCTTC. This encodes CSGRDRSRYGYTF.

CDR3 DNA: TGTGCCAGCAGGCCAGGACAGCTCGCCCAAAAAGAGACCCAGTACTTC. Protein: CASRPGQLAQKETQYF. The chain has TRBV12-3 or TRBV12-4 and TRBJ2-5; a weak D match, TRBD1 (6 bases). The CDR3 has 16 amino acids. Trimming cost V 6 bases and J 3 bases, with 20 bases left between them.

On this clonotype itself: The conserved final phenylalanine or tryptophan is absent from the CDR3, which likely points to a read error. DNA of the CDR3: TGCAGCACAAAAAGGGACAGGGCGTCGACGGATCAGTACCTC. This encodes CSTKRDRASTDQYL. The chain joins TRBV29-1 to TRBJ2-7; TRBD1 matches at 9 bases. This CDR3 is built from 14 residues. The germline gives CDR1 SQVTM, CDR2 ANQGSEA. V shed 8 bases and J 10 bases; nucleotides not matched to a gene: 18.

With respect to this clonotype: A single base separates this from a much larger clone, so it may be a read error. J is TRBJ1-1 and V is TRBV28; 10 positions agree with TRBD1. The ends lost 6 bases at V and 4 bases at J; junction bases unmatched: 5. Germline V gene data show CDR1 as MDHEN and CDR2 as SYDVKM. The CDR3 covers 14 residues. The CDR3, as DNA: TGTGCCAGCAGATGGACAGGGGGGTGCACTGAAGCTTTCTTT. Protein: CASRWTGGCTEAFF.

For this clonotype: A single base separates this from a much larger clone, so it may be a read error. This sequence joins TRBV6-1 and TRBJ2-7; weak D call: TRBD1 (6 bases). V was shortened by 7 bases and J by 4 bases, with 14 bases between the two germline ends. Germline V gene data show CDR1 as MNHNS and CDR2 as SASEGT. The CDR3 extends over 13 amino acids. The CDR3 protein is CASKGQGKYEQYF. CDR3 bases: TGTGCCAGCAAAGGGCAGGGGAAGTACGAGCAGTACTTC.

The rearrangement links TRBV20-1 to TRBJ1-1; D gene ambiguous. Germline-derived CDR1 and CDR2 are DFQATT and SNEGSKA (reference sequence). CDR3 size: 11 residues. Trimming removed 8 bases at V and 1 base at J, with 8 bases between. The CDR3 loop is CSTNGNTEAFF. Here the CDR3 DNA reads TGCAGTACTAATGGGAACACTGAAGCTTTCTTT.

As regards this clonotype: A junction end diverges from the germline sequence, so it may reflect a read error. The chain recombines TRBV4-2 with TRBJ2-3, with D perhaps matching TRBD1 (5 bases). The CDR3 loop spans 13 amino acids. In germline, CDR1 is LGHNA, CDR2 YNFKEQ. The CDR3, as DNA: TGTGCCAACAGCCAAGGGGGCACAGATACGCAGTATTTT. Amino acids: CANSQGGTDTQYF.

On this clonotype: This clone may be a read error of a much larger clone one base away. J is TRBJ2-5 and V is TRBV6-1; 9 bases align to TRBD1. Germline CDR1 and CDR2: MNHNS and SASEGT. This CDR3 is built from 14 residues. V lost 7 bases, J lost 13 bases, and 16 bases stayed unmatched. CDR3 bases: TGTGCCAGCATCCTGGGGACAGGGCTCACGGCCCGGTACTTC. It is translated as CASILGTGLTARYF.